Listed here are 26 T cell receptor beta chains from one sample, sequenced in a study of early T cells in non-severe SARS-CoV-2 infection. TCRdb reprocessed the 5' RACE reads with MiXCR, giving one entry per CDR3 protein. Of 69,000 or so distinct CDR3 sequences listed, roughly an eighth were seen once; the top ten hold approximately 5%. The specimen was whole blood. The receptor source for this set is an adult who was a healthcare worker with PCR-confirmed SARS-CoV-2 infection or an uninfected control (not recorded which).

This clonotype has ten or more counts. The chain has TRBV4-1 and TRBJ2-7, with 12 nucleotides matching TRBD1. Germline trimming cut 3 bases from V and 6 bases from J; bases unmatched to any gene: 9. CDR3 length: 16 amino acids. CDR1 is MGHRA, CDR2 YSYEKL, per germline. CDR3 sequence reads: CASSHPGTGGGFEQYF. The DNA of the CDR3 is TGCGCCAGCAGCCACCCCGGGACAGGGGGCGGCTTCGAGCAGTACTTC.

This clonotype showed up many times. The rearrangement joins TRBV4-2 to TRBJ2-1; 11 bases fit TRBD1. After removal of 0 bases from V and 6 bases from J, the junction contained 4 bases not matched to a gene. This CDR3 has 16 residues. Per the germline V gene, CDR1 is LGHNA and CDR2 is YNFKEQ. Here the CDR3 reads CASSQEAGTGGNEQFF. The CDR3 nucleotides read TGTGCCAGCAGCCAAGAGGCCGGGACAGGGGGCAATGAGCAGTTCTTC.

This clonotype was found a few times. The V and J genes are TRBV6-1 and TRBJ1-5; D is perhaps TRBD1 (5 bases). The V end was cut by 2 bases, the J end by 0 bases, with 11 bases between. CDR1 MNHNS and CDR2 SASEGT come from the germline V gene. This CDR3 region has 16 residues. The CDR3 loop reads CASSERRGLSNQPQHF. The CDR3 DNA sequence: TGTGCCAGCAGTGAAAGGAGGGGACTTAGCAATCAGCCCCAGCATTTT.

The chain links TRBV3-1 to TRBJ1-1; D gene uncertain. Per germline, CDR1 LGHDT and CDR2 YNNKEL (reference sequence). The CDR3 is 15 residues long. Trimming pared 1 base from V and 0 bases from J, leaving 9 bases between. CDR3 bases: TGTGCCAGCAGCCAAGGATGGTCGGTGAACACTGAAGCTTTCTTT. Translation: CASSQGWSVNTEAFF. The full variable domain, with the rest looked up from reference TRBV3-1 and TRBJ1-1, is DTAVSQTPKYLVTQMGNDKSIKCEQNLGHDTMYWYKQDSKKFLKIMFSYNNKELIINETVPNRFSPKSPDKAHLNLHINSLELGDSAVYFCASSQGWSVNTEAFFGQGTRLTVV.

This clonotype occurred many times. The rearrangement links TRBV24-1 to TRBJ2-1; no reliable D call. With 3 bases removed from V and 0 bases from J, the gap between germline ends came to 11 bases. Germline loops: CDR1 KGHDR, CDR2 SFDVKD. The CDR3 sequence is 16 residues long. The CDR3 DNA is TGTGCCACCAGTGATGCTACGGCGCCCTCCTACAATGAGCAGTTCTTC. Encoded protein: CATSDATAPSYNEQFF.

This clonotype appeared many times. The V call is TRBV7-2, the J call TRBJ2-1, with D maybe TRBD1 (6 bases). Trimming removed 3 bases from V and 4 bases from J, with 16 bases in between. Germline CDR1 reads SGHTA; CDR2 reads FQGNSA. The CDR3 has 16 residues. The CDR3 sequence is CASSLETGSHYNEQFF. The CDR3 DNA follows: TGTGCCAGCAGCTTGGAGACAGGTTCACATTACAATGAGCAGTTCTTC.

This clonotype was found a few times. V is TRBV19 and J is TRBJ2-1, with TRBD2 matching 9 bases. Trimming cost V 7 bases and J 8 bases; bases outside gene matches: 9. This CDR3 has 14 amino acids. The V gene's germline CDR1 is LNHDA and CDR2 SQIVND (reference sequence). In DNA form, the CDR3 reads TGTGCCAGTACTTTGAGCGGGGGGTCCGATGAGCAGTTCTTC. It is translated as CASTLSGGSDEQFF. Filled out from reference TRBV19 and TRBJ2-1, the complete variable domain reads DGGITQSPKYLFRKEGQNVTLSCEQNLNHDAMYWYRQDPGQGLRLIYYSQIVNDFQKGDIAEGYSVSREKKESFPLTVTSAQKNPTAFYLCASTLSGGSDEQFFGPGTRLTVL.

A remark on this clonotype: Being one base from a much bigger clone, this may be a read error. The V and J genes are TRBV11-2 and TRBJ2-7, with TRBD1 matching 9 bases. This CDR3 is 16 amino acids long. CDR1 is SGHAT, CDR2 FQNNGV, per germline. The CDR3 nucleotides are TGTGCCAGCCGCTTACTCCCGGGACAGGGTAGTTACGAGCAGTACTTC. It encodes CASRLLPGQGSYEQYF.

This clonotype was found many times. The chain is built from TRBV12-3 or TRBV12-4 and TRBJ2-1; D is unclear. Between the trimmed V and J ends, which lost 6 bases and 4 bases, there was a span of 7 bases. This CDR3 region has 12 residues. This CDR3 is CASRSVYNEQFF. For the CDR3, the DNA is TGTGCCAGCAGATCCGTTTACAATGAGCAGTTCTTC.

This clonotype was detected many times. This chain links TRBV20-1 with TRBJ2-7; 8 bases are a match to TRBD2. The CDR3 runs 14 residues. Trimming removed 0 bases from V and 7 bases from J; junction bases left unmatched: 8. CDR1 is DFQATT, CDR2 SNEGSKA, per germline (reference sequence). CDR3 loop: CSARDRGGRSEQYF. In nucleotides, the CDR3 is TGCAGTGCTAGAGATCGGGGGGGAAGGTCTGAGCAGTACTTC.

This chain uses TRBV7-9 with TRBJ1-1; D uncertain. The CDR3 contains 13 residues. The ends were cut back, 5 bases at V and 1 base at J, with 8 bases in the middle. CDR1 and CDR2 (germline): SEHNR, FQNEAQ (reference sequence). CDR3 DNA sequence: TGTGCCAGCAGCCCCCGTTCGAACACTGAAGCTTTCTTT. Its translation: CASSPRSNTEAFF. The whole variable domain, remainder taken from reference TRBV7-9 and TRBJ1-1, is DTGVSQNPRHKITKRGQNVTFRCDPISEHNRLYWYRQTLGQGPEFLTYFQNEAQLEKSRLLSDRFSAERPKGSFSTLEIQRTEQGDSAMYLCASSPRSNTEAFFGQGTRLTVV.

The V and J genes are TRBV2 and TRBJ1-1; maybe TRBD1 (6 bases). Germline CDR1 reads SNHLY; CDR2 reads FYNNEI. The CDR3 contains 13 residues. The V gene lost 8 bases and the J gene lost 0 bases, with 10 bases spanning the gap. CDR3 in amino acids: CASGDNLNTEAFF. In DNA form, the CDR3 reads TGTGCCAGCGGGGACAACTTGAACACTGAAGCTTTCTTT. Drawing the rest from reference TRBV2 and TRBJ1-1, the complete variable domain is EPEVTQTPSHQVTQMGQEVILRCVPISNHLYFYWYRQILGQKVEFLVSFYNNEISEKSEIFDDQFSVERPDGSNFTLKIRSTKLEDSAMYFCASGDNLNTEAFFGQGTRLTVV.

The rearrangement links TRBV9 to TRBJ2-5; D might be TRBD2 (5 bases). CDR1 and CDR2 from the germline V gene are SGDLS and YYNGEE. V shed 3 bases and J shed 1 base, with 13 bases lying between them. This CDR3 region has 15 residues. The CDR3, as DNA: TGTGCCAGCAGCGGAGCCCGAGGGTTCCAAGAGACCCAGTACTTC. It codes for CASSGARGFQETQYF.

The chain couples TRBV7-9 to TRBJ2-7; D may correspond to TRBD1 or TRBD2 (5 bases each). The CDR3 totals 16 residues. V shed 5 bases and J shed 5 bases, with 22 bases lying between them. CDR1 is SEHNR, CDR2 FQNEAQ, per germline (reference sequence). This chain's CDR3 is CASSPSGGVSVNEQYF. The CDR3 nucleotides are TGTGCCAGCAGCCCTAGTGGGGGTGTATCAGTTAACGAGCAGTACTTC.

The chain combines TRBV30 with TRBJ1-5, with a weak D call TRBD1 (5 bases). The germline gives CDR1 GTSNPN, CDR2 SVGIG (reference sequence). V dropped 3 bases and J dropped 0 bases, with 12 bases sitting between them. The CDR3 spans 15 residues. The CDR3 is CAWSSGGNSNQPQHF. CDR3 nucleotides: TGTGCCTGGAGCTCGGGGGGGAATAGCAATCAGCCCCAGCATTTT.

Concerning this clonotype: Compared with germline, one end of the junction differs, possibly owing to a read error. This chain links TRBV7-6 with TRBJ2-2, with TRBD2 matching over 8 bases. CDR3 size: 15 residues. Per germline, CDR1 SGHVS and CDR2 FNYEAQ. CDR3 DNA sequence: TGTGCCAGCAGCGTAGCGGGAACGAACACCGGGGAGCTGTTTTTT. It encodes CASSVAGTNTGELFF.

This clonotype showed up many times. V usage is TRBV29-1 and J usage is TRBJ1-3, with 7 bases identical to TRBD1. CDR3 size: 14 residues. With V trimmed by 4 bases and J by 0 bases, 3 bases remained unmatched. The germline V gene encodes CDR1 SQVTM and CDR2 ANQGSEA. CDR3 protein: CSVVGTVSGNTIYF. DNA of the CDR3: TGCAGCGTTGTCGGGACAGTCTCTGGAAACACCATATATTTT.

The gene calls are TRBV2 and TRBJ2-3, with D tentatively TRBD1 (6 bases). The CDR3 is 15 residues long. Germline V gene data show CDR1 as SNHLY and CDR2 as FYNNEI. The germline V and J ends were trimmed by 6 bases and 1 base, with 14 bases remaining between them. This CDR3 reads CASSGQNVGTDTQYF. In DNA, the CDR3 is TGTGCCAGCAGCGGACAGAATGTGGGCACAGATACGCAGTATTTT.

This clonotype showed up many times. The chain combines TRBV4-1 with TRBJ2-6; no clear D. From germline, CDR1 is MGHRA and CDR2 YSYEKL. This CDR3 contains 16 residues. V was trimmed by 2 bases and J by 2 bases, leaving 10 bases between them. CDR3 nucleotides: TGCGCCAGCAGCCAACTTACAGTAGCTGGGGCCAACGTCCTGACTTTC. Protein: CASSQLTVAGANVLTF.

The rearrangement joins TRBV15 to TRBJ2-7; the D gene is possibly TRBD1 (6 bases). V lost 1 base to trimming and J lost 3 bases, with 13 bases between them. Germline V gives CDR1 LNHNV, CDR2 YYDKDF (reference sequence). The CDR3 consists of 15 residues. The CDR3 is CATSRVQGGIYEQYF. Written as DNA, the CDR3 is TGTGCCACCAGCAGAGTACAAGGGGGAATCTACGAGCAGTACTTC. Looking up the rest from reference TRBV15 and TRBJ2-7 gives the full variable domain: DAMVIQNPRYQVTQFGKPVTLSCSQTLNHNVMYWYQQKSSQAPKLLFHYYDKDFNNEADTPDNFQSRRPNTSFCFLDIRSPGLGDTAMYLCATSRVQGGIYEQYFGPGTRLTVT.

This clonotype was counted only a few times. The chain recombines TRBV9 with TRBJ2-7, with D perhaps matching TRBD2 (5 bases). Germline-derived CDR1 and CDR2 are SGDLS and YYNGEE. Trimming cost V 0 bases and J 0 bases, with 7 bases left between them. CDR3 length: 14 amino acids. DNA for the CDR3: TGTGCCAGCAGCGTAGCGGGATACTCCTACGAGCAGTACTTC. Translated: CASSVAGYSYEQYF.

This clonotype was counted a few times. The rearrangement uses TRBV30 and TRBJ1-2, with 7 bases lining up with TRBD1. From germline, CDR1 is GTSNPN and CDR2 SVGIG (reference sequence). Germline trimming cut 4 bases from V and 4 bases from J; bases unmatched to any gene: 9. The CDR3 consists of 14 residues. This CDR3 reads CAWTRTGLIYGYTF. The CDR3 nucleotides read TGTGCCTGGACCCGGACAGGATTAATCTATGGCTACACCTTC.

This clonotype has at least ten counts. The chain couples TRBV5-6 to TRBJ1-2, with 10 bases matching TRBD1. V was clipped by 1 base and J by 3 bases; unmatched bases: 3. The germline CDR1 and CDR2 sequences are SGHDT and YYEEEE. CDR3 length: 15 amino acids. The CDR3 protein is CASSLFGQGDYGYTF. In nucleotides, the CDR3 is TGTGCCAGCAGCTTGTTTGGACAGGGGGACTATGGCTACACCTTC.

The chain combines TRBV6-1 with TRBJ1-2; D ambiguous. Per the germline V gene, CDR1 is MNHNS and CDR2 is SASEGT. The CDR3 runs 13 residues. The V end was cut by 5 bases, the J end by 1 base, with 8 bases between. This CDR3 is CASSSSVNYGYTF. CDR3 nucleotide sequence: TGTGCCAGCAGTTCGTCAGTTAACTATGGCTACACCTTC.

This clonotype was detected many times. This chain uses TRBV18 with TRBJ2-1; 10 bases align to TRBD2. The trim removed 2 bases at V and 9 bases at J, leaving 7 bases unmatched. The CDR3 has 15 amino acids. Germline CDR1 is KGHSH and CDR2 is LQKENI. CDR3 DNA: TGTGCCAGCTCACCAAAAGTAGCGGGAGGAGGTGAGCAGTTCTTC. Its protein is CASSPKVAGGGEQFF.

This clonotype was counted a few times. The genes are TRBV4-1 and TRBJ1-1; 7 bases match TRBD1. J gave up 4 bases and V 0 bases, and 11 bases lay outside the gene matches. The CDR3 totals 17 residues. Germline-derived CDR1 and CDR2 are MGHRA and YSYEKL. The CDR3: CASSQEGQVALGTEAFF. CDR3 sequence (DNA): TGCGCCAGCAGCCAAGAAGGACAGGTCGCCCTTGGCACTGAAGCTTTCTTT.